This TCR beta chain emerged from a study of Ad26.COV2.S vaccination and SARS-CoV-2 variants. Study information: The study gave Ad26.COV2.S intramuscularly, once or twice 56 days apart.

Indicated treatment: roughly 18 received Ad26.COV2.S at low or high dose, single or two shots; about 5 received placebo; per-sample allocation not given. Sampling took place 63 days after the first vaccine or placebo injection. The ends were cut back, 2 bases at V and 6 bases at J, with 8 bases in the middle. CDR3 length equals 12 residues. The germline V gene encodes CDR1 SGHRS and CDR2 YFSETQ. The method was immunoSEQ multiplex PCR; TCRdb's version includes in-frame clones alone and lacks a portion of them. This sample carries 200,000 to 300,000 clones, approximately 88% of them seen once, and the ten largest clones take around 10%.

This TCR was recovered from a person between 18 and 59 years old who received the Ad26.COV2.S COVID-19 vaccine or a placebo. The V gene is TRBV5-1, the J gene TRBJ1-1; D may be TRBD1 (6 bases). The source was peripheral blood, collected in a trial of Ad26.COV2.S vaccine versus placebo. The CDR3 DNA reads TGCGCCAGCAGCTTCACAGGGCCTGAAGCTTTCTTT. The encoded protein is CASSFTGPEAFF.